This T cell receptor (beta chain) emerged from a study of vaccination effects on CD4 cells after COVID-19 (dated by TCRdb to between 2022 and 2023). Turning to the overall study: Two doses of either the BNT162b2 or the mRNA-1273 mRNA SARS-CoV-2 vaccine were administered to participants. Altogether, 10 COVID-19 convalescent patients and a handful of SARS-CoV-2-naive healthy vaccine recipients made up the full study. Cultures from other donors in the study were sequenced using the Oncomine TCR Beta short-read assay on an Illumina iSeq 100. SARS-CoV-2 spike-specific CD4+ TCR repertoires from before and after mRNA vaccination were compared in COVID-19 convalescent patients and in infection-naive vaccine recipients. Points the paper makes about the study in general: Among healthy vaccine recipients, nearly all vaccine-induced clones were SARS-CoV-2 mono-reactive, and only 1 of 255 was cross-reactive with common cold coronaviruses. The study was limited by a small number of convalescent patients, and early post-infection timepoints were lacking. Marked clonal contraction was observed in both infection-induced and vaccine-induced clones at late post-vaccination timepoints, consistent with waning T cell responses.

In the ViraFEST assay, PBMC were stimulated with viral peptide pools, and antigen-specific CD4+ T cell clonotypes were then identified by expansion using TCR sequencing. After roughly 11 days of culture, CD4+ T cells were isolated with the EasySep CD4+ T cell isolation kit. Healthy vaccine recipients had no prior SARS-CoV-2 infection, confirmed by negative nucleocapsid antibodies before and after vaccination. Around 2.1 million PBMC per well were cultured with 9 to 10 ug/ml peptides in IMDM containing 5% human AB serum, 8.5 to 10 IU/ml IL-2 and gentamicin. On days 3 and 7, half of the culture medium was replaced with fresh IL-2-containing medium. Unless noted otherwise, every peptide stimulation condition was grown in triplicate wells. Using Ficoll-Paque Plus gradient centrifugation, PBMC were separated from whole blood and then either used fresh or cryopreserved at -140C. The overlapping peptide pools covered the spike proteins of SARS-CoV-2 and of the common cold coronaviruses HCoV-NL63, HCoV-OC43 and HCoV-229E. Genomic DNA was extracted from cultured CD4+ T cells with the QIAamp micro DNA kit.

Note on this clone: The antigen this receptor binds is unknown. It has no much larger one-base neighbor in the sample; base qualities were not kept.

The CDR1 and CDR2 encoded by the germline V gene are MNHNS and SASEGT. CDR3 length: 15 amino acids, cysteine to phenylalanine. Just CDR3 DNA is preserved here, 45 bases in frame from base 1. V is cut by 1 base and J by 0 bases, and the space between the germline ends is 9 bases. The receptor library was made with the immunoSEQ multiplex PCR assay. DNA from the cultured, isolated CD4+ T cells was subjected to TCR beta CDR3 sequencing. Per the source publication's procedure: Non-productive TCR sequences were removed, reads were trimmed to the CDR3 region, and CDR3s of at least 7 amino acids were retained. Antigen-specific clonotypes were identified using the MANAFEST web app by comparison of expansion in peptide wells against reference cultures. To be called positive, a clone needed expansion at FDR<0.05 compared with the reference and with all other wells, an odds ratio greater than 5, and a frequency greater than 0.1% in two replicate wells. A clonotype was called cross-reactive if it was significantly expanded both in SARS-CoV-2 spike wells and in at least one common cold coronavirus spike condition. CDR3 similarity was assessed by Levenshtein distance using the stringdist R package, and unrooted trees were constructed with ape in R 3.6.1. TCRdb took this table from immuneACCESS and kept in-frame rearrangements with V and J called. Such tables lack part of the clones; where checked against another copy, unresolved V genes explain under half of the gap, and the rest is unexplained. V and J calls and clone size are given by that table; D and trimming were obtained from the DNA. Across this sample there are fewer than 65,000 clones, with approximately 71% seen only once. The leading ten clones occupy about 3.5% of the sample.

This chain is built from TRBV6-1 and TRBJ1-1, with a weak D call of TRBD1 (5 bases match). The starting material was CD4+ T cells from PBMCs cultured with HCoV-OC43 spike peptides, obtained before COVID-19 vaccination. The cell subset or site label on this specimen signifies: HCoV-OC43 spike overlapping peptide pool stimulation. The clonotype comes from a human donor who received a COVID-19 vaccine. The CDR3 has the sequence CASSEGGYLNTEAFF. The DNA sequence reads TGTGCCAGCAGTGAAGGGGGGTATCTGAACACTGAAGCTTTCTTT.